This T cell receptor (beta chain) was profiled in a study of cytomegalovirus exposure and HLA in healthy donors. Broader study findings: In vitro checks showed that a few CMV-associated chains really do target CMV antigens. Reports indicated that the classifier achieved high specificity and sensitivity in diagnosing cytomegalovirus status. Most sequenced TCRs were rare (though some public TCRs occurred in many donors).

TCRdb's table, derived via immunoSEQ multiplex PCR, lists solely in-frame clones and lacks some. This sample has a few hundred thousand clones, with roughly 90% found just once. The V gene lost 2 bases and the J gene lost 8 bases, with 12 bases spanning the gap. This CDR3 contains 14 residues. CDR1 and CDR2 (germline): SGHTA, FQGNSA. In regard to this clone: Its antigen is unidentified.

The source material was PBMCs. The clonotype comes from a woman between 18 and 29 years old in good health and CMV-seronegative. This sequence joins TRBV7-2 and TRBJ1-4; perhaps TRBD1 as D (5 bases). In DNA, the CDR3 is TGTGCCAGCAGCTTATCCTGGTACAGGGAAAAACTGTTTTTT. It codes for CASSLSWYREKLFF. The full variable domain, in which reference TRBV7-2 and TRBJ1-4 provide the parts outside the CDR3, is GAGVSQSPSNKVTEKGKDVELRCDPISGHTALYWYRQSLGQGLEFLIYFQGNSAPDKSGLPSDRFSAERTGGSVSTLTIQRTQQEDSAVYLCASSLSWYREKLFFGSGTQLSVL.